These 6 T cell receptor beta chains were sequenced from one sample in a study of metastatic and nonmetastatic thyroid tumors. All patients were untreated before thyroid surgery. TCRdb reprocessed the PCR reads via MiXCR. This sample carries 6,000 to 8,000 clones, 25% to 30% of them seen once, and the ten largest clones take about 15%. The material sequenced was adjacent normal tissue. The source of these receptors is a male donor with papillary thyroid cancer or a benign thyroid nodule (not recorded which). Some clones in this sample may be carry-over from other donors' samples.

The chain recombines TRBV20-1 with TRBJ2-3, with D perhaps TRBD1 or TRBD2 (5 bases each). V lost 8 bases and J 0 bases, leaving 18 bases between the germline ends. The CDR3 runs 15 residues. Germline assignment: CDR1 DFQATT and CDR2 SNEGSKA (reference sequence). Here the CDR3 DNA reads TGCAGTACGAGGGACCCAAGACACAGCACAGATACGCAGTATTTT. Protein product: CSTRDPRHSTDTQYF.

This clone was counted only a few times. This chain connects TRBV29-1 to TRBJ1-2, with D maybe TRBD1 (6 bases). Germline V gives CDR1 SQVTM, CDR2 ANQGSEA. V lost 6 bases and J lost 3, with 11 bases in between. The CDR3 length is 12 residues. DNA of the CDR3: TGCAGCGTCGGGGAGGGGGACTATGGCTACACCTTC. Its protein product is CSVGEGDYGYTF.

This clone is medium-sized (0.01 to 0.1%) by share. The chain links TRBV20-1 to TRBJ2-7; tentatively, D is TRBD2 (5 bases). Germline values: CDR1 DFQATT, CDR2 SNEGSKA (reference sequence). This CDR3 is 14 amino acids long. V lost 0 bases and J 1 base, leaving 10 bases between the germline ends. DNA of the CDR3: TGCAGTGCTAGAGATCAAACTAGATCCTACGAGCAGTACTTC. It is translated as CSARDQTRSYEQYF.

In the case of this clone: The junction departs from the called germline gene at one end, perhaps through a read error. The same CDR3 is also encoded by other DNA sequences in this sample. V usage is TRBV28 and J usage is TRBJ2-7; 16 nucleotides align to TRBD2. CDR1 is MDHEN and CDR2 is SYDVKM in the germline V gene. This CDR3 comprises 13 residues. The CDR3 region is CASRLSGTSGRVF. DNA of the CDR3: TGCGCCAGCAGACTGTCCGGGACTAGCGGGAGGGTATTC.

The chain employs TRBV24-1 and TRBJ2-6; D unresolved. This CDR3 is built from 14 residues. Germline V gene data show CDR1 as KGHDR and CDR2 as SFDVKD. V was clipped by 9 bases and J by 4 bases, with 12 bases between them. CDR3 bases: TGTGCCACCGGATCCAGTTCCGGGGCCAACGTCCTGACTTTC. It specifies CATGSSSGANVLTF.

In its sample, this clone is medium-sized. V gene TRBV30 combines with J gene TRBJ2-3; 11 bases are a match to TRBD2. CDR3 length equals 15 residues. CDR1 and CDR2 (germline): GTSNPN, SVGIG (reference sequence). Losses at the gene ends were 3 bases for V and 4 bases for J; bases not matched to a gene: 6. The CDR3 DNA reads as TGTGCCTGGAGCGGTAGCGGGAGGGGGGCAGATACGCAGTATTTT. This codes for CAWSGSGRGADTQYF.